The TCR beta chain under discussion was sequenced for a study of blood T cell repertoires in COVID-19. Ages ranged from roughly 18 to 95 years, with residence in about two dozen US areas. What the recovered Cohort 3 donors had was two negative PCRs, clearance, or symptom resolution. Per the original methods: Reference gene primer amplification yielded estimated nucleated cell counts. Libraries were prepared by immunoSEQ multiplex PCR; TCRdb keeps only in-frame clonotypes and omits some of them. V and J calls and clone size are given by that table; D and trimming were obtained from the DNA. The sample yields some 300,000 clones, roughly 87% seen once. CDR3 length: 16 amino acids. CDR1 is MDHEN, CDR2 SYDVKM, per germline. V gave up 3 bases and J gave up 0 bases, with 14 bases separating them.

The sequence was collected from a woman in her 30s who had recovered from COVID-19. The J gene is TRBJ1-2, the V gene TRBV28, with D possibly TRBD1 on 6 matching bases. The sample taken for sequencing was PBMCs or T cells enriched from blood (not recorded which). The chain's CDR3 is CASSFDGTIANYGYTF. The CDR3 DNA reads as TGTGCCAGCAGTTTTGACGGGACAATTGCTAACTATGGCTACACCTTC.